One sample yielded the 14 T cell receptor beta chains listed below, sequenced in a study of T cells in Graves' hyperthyroidism and ophthalmopathy. TCR beta CDR3 regions were amplified from RNA. The HTBI primer set drove a first-round RT-PCR of the TCR CDR3. One entry per CDR3 protein, called by TCRdb with MiXCR from the multiplex PCR reads. The sample lists 250,000 to 400,000 distinct CDR3 sequences, about 13% occurring once. Material: blood. The source is a woman in her thirties or forties with Graves' ophthalmopathy.

This chain links TRBV14 with TRBJ2-1; TRBD1 matches at 9 bases. The J segment lost 5 bases and the V segment lost 4 bases, leaving 9 bases of the junction unmatched. Germline CDR1 and CDR2: SGHDN and FVKESK. The CDR3 extends over 16 amino acids. The CDR3 DNA reads TGTGCCAGCAGCCCTGGATTACAGGGGGCGCACAATGAGCAGTTCTTC. Translating it yields CASSPGLQGAHNEQFF.

This clonotype was seen at least ten times. This sequence joins TRBV20-1 and TRBJ2-7; D unclear. Germline assignment: CDR1 DFQATT and CDR2 SNEGSKA (reference sequence). The V end lost 1 base, the J end lost 2 bases, and 12 bases lay between the germline ends. The CDR3 spans 14 residues. DNA for the CDR3: TGCAGTGCTAGAGTTCAGACGGCACCCTACGAGCAGTACTTC. Its protein product is CSARVQTAPYEQYF.

This clonotype was counted at least ten times. This sequence joins TRBV10-3 and TRBJ1-5; the D gene is possibly TRBD1 (6 bases). V lost 2 bases and J 7 bases, leaving 12 bases between the germline ends. The CDR3 contains 14 residues. Germline V gives CDR1 ENHRY, CDR2 SYGVKD. This chain's CDR3 is CAISEAGAKQPQHF. The CDR3 nucleotides read TGTGCCATCAGTGAGGCAGGGGCTAAACAGCCCCAGCATTTT.

A remark on this clonotype: A much bigger clone sits one base away, suggesting this may be a read error. The rearrangement uses TRBV3-1 and TRBJ1-5, with unresolved D. The V and J ends lost 0 bases and 13 bases respectively, with 16 bases between them. The CDR3 is 14 amino acids. The V gene's germline CDR1 is LGHDT and CDR2 YNNKEL (reference sequence). CDR3 protein: CASSQDHNRDTQHF. The CDR3 region has the DNA TGTGCCAGCAGCCAAGATCATAATCGGGATACGCAGCATTTT.

In the case of this clonotype: This may come from a read error, since a much larger clone is one base off. The chain is built from TRBV7-9 and TRBJ2-3; maybe TRBD2 (6 bases). The length of the CDR3 is 15 residues. The germline gives CDR1 SEHNR, CDR2 FQNEAQ (reference sequence). The chain's CDR3 is CANSSASESTDTQYF. DNA of the CDR3: TGTGCCAACAGCTCCGCTAGCGAAAGCACAGATACGCAGTATTTT.

This chain joins TRBV19 and TRBJ2-1, with 10 positions matching TRBD2. Per germline, CDR1 LNHDA and CDR2 SQIVND (reference sequence). CDR3 length: 14 amino acids. J was trimmed by 6 bases and V by 5 bases; bases with no gene match: 4. The CDR3 DNA reads as TGTGCCAGTAGTCTAGCGGGAGCATTCAATGAGCAGTTCTTC. As protein: CASSLAGAFNEQFF.

A remark on this clonotype: The CDR3 does not close with the conserved phenylalanine or tryptophan, likely indicating a read error. This chain uses TRBV5-1 with TRBJ2-7; TRBD2 might be the D (6 bases). The CDR3 extends over 15 amino acids. Germline assignment: CDR1 SGHRS and CDR2 YFSETQ. The CDR3 region has the DNA TGCACCAGCAGCATTCAGGGAGGTAGAGTGGACGAGCAGTACTCC. This encodes CTSSIQGGRVDEQYS.

This clonotype was counted at least ten times. The genes are TRBV2 and TRBJ2-2; 10 bases map to TRBD2. CDR3 length equals 18 residues. Germline loops: CDR1 SNHLY, CDR2 FYNNEI. V was clipped by 4 bases and J by 0 bases; unmatched bases: 8. The CDR3 is CASSVQREGPSNTGELFF. CDR3 DNA sequence: TGTGCCAGCAGTGTGCAGCGGGAGGGACCCTCGAACACCGGGGAGCTGTTTTTT.

Ten or more counts support this clonotype. The genes are TRBV19 and TRBJ1-6, with a weak D call TRBD1 (6 bases). V lost 5 bases to trimming and J lost 7 bases, with 9 bases between them. Germline V gene lookup returns CDR1 LNHDA and CDR2 SQIVND (reference sequence). The CDR3 totals 13 residues. The CDR3 here is CASSGTGNSPLHF. Here the CDR3 DNA reads TGTGCCAGTAGTGGCACAGGGAATTCACCCCTCCACTTT.

This clonotype was recorded many times. The chain uses TRBV5-4 and TRBJ2-7, with D possibly being TRBD1 (6 bases). The V and J ends lost 4 bases and 1 base respectively, with 15 bases between them. CDR1 and CDR2 (germline): SGHNT, YYREEE (reference sequence). This CDR3 is 15 amino acids long. The CDR3 region is CASSRTGKGSYEQYF. In DNA, the CDR3 is TGTGCCAGCAGCCGCACAGGGAAGGGGTCCTACGAGCAGTACTTC.

The chain has TRBV10-1 and TRBJ2-2; a possible D gene is TRBD2 (6 bases). This CDR3 spans 16 amino acids. The germline V gene encodes CDR1 WNHNN and CDR2 SYGVQD (reference sequence). V dropped 2 bases and J dropped 0 bases, with 10 bases sitting between them. In nucleotides, the CDR3 is TGCGCCAGCAGTGAGCCCGGAGGGTCGAACACCGGGGAGCTGTTTTTT. Translation: CASSEPGGSNTGELFF.

This clonotype was detected ten times or more. The chain combines TRBV25-1 with TRBJ2-7, with TRBD2 as a possible D gene (5 bases). Trimming took 5 bases from V and 3 from J, leaving 14 bases between them. The CDR3 is 14 amino acids. Germline CDR1 is MGHDK and CDR2 is SYGVNS. The CDR3 nucleotides read TGTGCCAGCAGTCCCAAAAATCGGGGCTACGAGCAGTACTTC. Residues: CASSPKNRGYEQYF.

There are many counts of this clonotype. The chain recombines TRBV6-1 with TRBJ1-1; the D is unclear. CDR3 length: 13 residues. Trimming shortened V by 6 bases and J by 0 bases, and 8 bases separated the two germline ends. Germline V gene data show CDR1 as MNHNS and CDR2 as SASEGT. This CDR3 is CASSARLNTEAFF. The DNA for the CDR3 is TGTGCCAGCAGCGCCAGACTGAACACTGAAGCTTTCTTT.

The rearrangement links TRBV24-1 to TRBJ1-2, with D possibly being TRBD1 (5 bases). The CDR3 totals 14 residues. Germline V gene data show CDR1 as KGHDR and CDR2 as SFDVKD. Trimming removed 1 base from V and 3 bases from J, with 8 bases in between. The CDR3 nucleotides read TGTGCCACCAGTGATTTAGGGGTGGACTATGGCTACACCTTC. This translates into CATSDLGVDYGYTF.